This T cell receptor beta chain is drawn from a study of blood T cell repertoires in COVID-19. Study as a whole: Acute and convalescent COVID-19 specimens originated in the United States, Italy and Spain. Sample material is recorded as cDNA or gDNA derived from T cells, B-cell-depleted T cells, or PBMCs.

J lost 4 bases, V lost 5 bases, and 6 bases had no gene match. Germline CDR1 reads SEHNR; CDR2 reads FQNEAQ (reference sequence). This CDR3 is built from 15 residues. Per the authors' pipeline: Reference gene primer amplification gave nucleated cell count estimates. TCRdb's copy holds only in-frame clones and misses some; the assay was immunoSEQ multiplex PCR. The V and J calls and the clone size are those of that table, but D and trimming were determined from the DNA. Of 210,000 or so clones listed, about 82% are singletons. This clone occurred many times. Seattle patients were enrolled while actively infected and followed longitudinally.

The sample was peripheral blood. The chain carries TRBV7-9 and TRBJ2-5; 11 nucleotides line up with TRBD2. This TCR derives from a man aged 45-65 years with COVID-19, enrolled during active disease. The DNA of the CDR3 is TGTGCCAGCAGCCCCCCACTAGCGGGGGCAGAGACCCAGTACTTC. Amino acids: CASSPPLAGAETQYF.